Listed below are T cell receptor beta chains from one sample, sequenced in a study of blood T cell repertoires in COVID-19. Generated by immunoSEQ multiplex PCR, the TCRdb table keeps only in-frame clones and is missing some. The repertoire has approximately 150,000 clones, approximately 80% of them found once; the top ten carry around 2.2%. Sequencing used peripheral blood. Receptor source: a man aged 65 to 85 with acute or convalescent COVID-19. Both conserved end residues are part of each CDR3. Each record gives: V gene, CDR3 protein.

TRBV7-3	CASSLIQNTGELFF
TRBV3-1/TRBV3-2	CASSQHAGLPSYEQYF
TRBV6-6	CASSYRRGTQNYGYTF
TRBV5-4	CASSQTSGSRDEQFF
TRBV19	CASNSGVSYNEQFF
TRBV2	CASPLRERQETQYF
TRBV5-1	CASSMTGENSPLHF
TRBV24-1	CATSLAGFQPQHF
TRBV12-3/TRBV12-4	CASSPWENSPLHF
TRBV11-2	CASRRTGELFF
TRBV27	CASSSGDRARREQYF
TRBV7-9	CASSPNPTANRYEQYF
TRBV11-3	CASSLWTACNQPQHF
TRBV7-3	CASSPAPSSYNEQFF
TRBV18	CASSPLGQGSGEQYF
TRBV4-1	CASSQLFLNSGQETQYF
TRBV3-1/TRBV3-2	CASSQDWAGRGQYF
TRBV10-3	CAISDSGTGGERQYF
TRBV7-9	CASSDGGQARQPQHF
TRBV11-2	CASRLELGQSNTGELFF
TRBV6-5	CASSYSGTGGGDGYTF
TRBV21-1	CASSKEGDYGYTF